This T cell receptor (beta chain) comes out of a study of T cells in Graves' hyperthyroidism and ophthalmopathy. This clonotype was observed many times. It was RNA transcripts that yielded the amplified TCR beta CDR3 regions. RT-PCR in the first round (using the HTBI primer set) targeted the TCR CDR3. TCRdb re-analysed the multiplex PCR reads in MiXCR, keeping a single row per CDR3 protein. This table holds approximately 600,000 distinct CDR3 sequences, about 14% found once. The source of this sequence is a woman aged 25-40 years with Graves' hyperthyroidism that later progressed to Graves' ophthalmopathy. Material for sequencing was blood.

This chain's CDR3 is CASSSELWEKLFF. DNA for the CDR3: TGTGCCAGCAGCTCAGAATTGTGGGAAAAACTGTTTTTT. The rearrangement links TRBV7-8 to TRBJ1-4, with D uncertain. The CDR3 covers 13 residues. Germline CDR1 reads SGHVS; CDR2 reads FQNEAQ. The V end lost 4 bases, the J end lost 8 bases, and 11 bases lay between the germline ends.